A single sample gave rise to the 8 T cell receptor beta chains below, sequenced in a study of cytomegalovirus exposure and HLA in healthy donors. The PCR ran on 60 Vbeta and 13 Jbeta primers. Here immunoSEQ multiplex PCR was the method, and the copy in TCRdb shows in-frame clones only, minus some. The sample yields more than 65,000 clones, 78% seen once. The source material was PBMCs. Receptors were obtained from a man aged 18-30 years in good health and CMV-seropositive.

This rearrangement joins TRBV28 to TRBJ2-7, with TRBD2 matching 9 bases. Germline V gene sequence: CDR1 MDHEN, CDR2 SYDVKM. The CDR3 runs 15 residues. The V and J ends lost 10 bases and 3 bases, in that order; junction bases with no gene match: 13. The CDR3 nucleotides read TGTGCCACCATGCGGGGGGGCGGGAGATTCTACGAGCAGTACTTC. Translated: CATMRGGGRFYEQYF. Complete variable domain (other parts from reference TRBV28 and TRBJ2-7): DVKVTQSSRYLVKRTGEKVFLECVQDMDHENMFWYRQDPGLGLRLIYFSYDVKMKEKGDIPEGYSVSREKKERFSLILESASTNQTSMYLCATMRGGGRFYEQYFGPGTRLTVT.

Here the CDR3 reads CASSPGQPRGNIQYF. The CDR3, as DNA: TGTGCCAGCAGCCCCGGACAGCCAAGAGGAAACATTCAGTACTTC. The gene calls are TRBV13 and TRBJ2-4; possibly TRBD1 for D (6 bases). Trimming cost V 5 bases and J 6 bases, with 17 bases left between them. Germline V CDR1 and CDR2: PRHDT, FYEKMQ (reference sequence). The CDR3 is 15 residues long.

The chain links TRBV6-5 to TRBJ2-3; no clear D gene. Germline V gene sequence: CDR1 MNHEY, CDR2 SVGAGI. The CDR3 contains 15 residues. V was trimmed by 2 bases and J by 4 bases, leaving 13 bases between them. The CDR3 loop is CASSYDAPEADTQYF. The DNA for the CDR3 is TGTGCCAGCAGTTACGACGCGCCTGAGGCAGATACGCAGTATTTT.

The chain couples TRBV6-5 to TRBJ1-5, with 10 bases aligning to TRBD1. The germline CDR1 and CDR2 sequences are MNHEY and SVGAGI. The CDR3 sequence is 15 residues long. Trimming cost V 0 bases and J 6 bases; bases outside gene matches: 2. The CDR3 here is CASSYSWTGGQPQHF. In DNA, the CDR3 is TGTGCCAGCAGTTACTCTTGGACAGGGGGTCAGCCCCAGCATTTT.

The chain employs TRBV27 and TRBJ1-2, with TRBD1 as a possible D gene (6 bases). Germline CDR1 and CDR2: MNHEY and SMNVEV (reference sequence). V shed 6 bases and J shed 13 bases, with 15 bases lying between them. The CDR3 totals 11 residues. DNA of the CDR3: TGTGCCAGCAGCTACTTAGGGGGTCTCACCTTC. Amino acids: CASSYLGGLTF.

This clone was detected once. The CDR3 region is CASSPGDSGRSHEQYF. The CDR3 nucleotides read TGTGCCAGCAGCCCGGGCGATAGCGGGAGGAGCCACGAGCAGTACTTC. The gene calls are TRBV7-2 and TRBJ2-7; TRBD2 aligns across 10 bases. Germline-derived CDR1 and CDR2 are SGHTA and FQGNSA. The CDR3 is 16 amino acids. The V gene end was trimmed by 5 bases and the J gene end by 5 bases; junction bases not matched to a gene: 12. The whole variable domain, remainder taken from reference TRBV7-2 and TRBJ2-7, is GAGVSQSPSNKVTEKGKDVELRCDPISGHTALYWYRQSLGQGLEFLIYFQGNSAPDKSGLPSDRFSAERTGGSVSTLTIQRTQQEDSAVYLCASSPGDSGRSHEQYFGPGTRLTVT.

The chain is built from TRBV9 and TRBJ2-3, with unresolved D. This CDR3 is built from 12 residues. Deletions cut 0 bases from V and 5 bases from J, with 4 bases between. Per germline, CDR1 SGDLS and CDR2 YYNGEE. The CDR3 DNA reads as TGTGCCAGCAGCGTAGATCGAGATACGCAGTATTTT. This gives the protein CASSVDRDTQYF.

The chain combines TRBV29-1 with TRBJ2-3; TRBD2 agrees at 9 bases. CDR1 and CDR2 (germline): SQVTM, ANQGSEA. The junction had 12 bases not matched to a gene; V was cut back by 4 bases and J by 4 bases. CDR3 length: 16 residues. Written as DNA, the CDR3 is TGCAGCGTTGTCGGTAGCGGGAGTGGTGCGTCAGATACGCAGTATTTT. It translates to CSVVGSGSGASDTQYF.